This T cell receptor (beta chain) was sequenced in a study of response to subunit inactivated influenza vaccine. In this sample, this clonotype turned up a few times. Each CDR3 protein gets one entry after TCRdb re-called the RT-PCR reads with MiXCR. In the table there are about 650,000 distinct CDR3 sequences, less than 15% of which are singletons. This CDR3 spans 11 amino acids. The germline CDR1 and CDR2 sequences are MNHEY and SVGEGT. The sequences come from PBMCs from blood, collected 14 to 15 days before vaccination. The clonotype originates from a man aged 45 to 65 who received an inactivated influenza vaccine. The chain recombines TRBV6-2 or TRBV6-3 with TRBJ2-2; a weak D match, TRBD2 (6 bases). CDR3: CAAGDTGELFF. In nucleotides, the CDR3 is TGTGCAGCGGGTGACACCGGGGAGCTGTTTTTT.